These 13 T cell receptor beta chains share one sample of origin, sequenced in a study of T-cell reconstitution after alpha-beta-depleted transplantation in children. Molecular barcoding with unique molecular identifiers was used for the TCRbeta library. TCRdb re-called the PCR reads with MiXCR, one entry per CDR3 protein. The sample consists of about 870,000 distinct CDR3 sequences, approximately 15% of them appearing once. This specimen was PBMCs, mostly from graft donor cells, taken 360 days after TCRalphabeta/CD19-depleted stem cell transplant. The receptors here all came from a male patient younger than 18 who had a stem cell transplant for acute lymphoblastic leukemia, so the T cells may come from the graft donor.

Many counts were recorded for this clonotype. The CDR3 spells CASSQVAGANTGELFF. The CDR3 region has the DNA TGTGCCAGCAGCCAAGTCGCGGGGGCGAACACCGGGGAGCTGTTTTTT. This chain connects TRBV3-1 to TRBJ2-2; TRBD2 matches 7 bases. CDR1 and CDR2 (germline): LGHDT, YNNKEL (reference sequence). V shed 1 base, J shed 0 bases, and the junction held 2 bases outside the gene matches. This CDR3 has 16 residues.

In this sample, this clonotype turned up a few times. CDR3 amino acids: CARGKDRGGSYEQYF. CDR3 in DNA: TGTGCCAGAGGGAAAGACAGGGGTGGTTCCTACGAGCAGTACTTC. The V call is TRBV2, the J call TRBJ2-7; TRBD1 aligns across 8 bases. The CDR3 totals 15 residues. V lost 9 bases and J lost 1; bases outside the gene matches: 11. CDR1 SNHLY and CDR2 FYNNEI come from the germline V gene.

This clonotype has ten or more counts. The gene calls are TRBV19 and TRBJ1-1, with 8 bases matching TRBD1. CDR1 LNHDA and CDR2 SQIVND come from the germline V gene (reference sequence). The CDR3 totals 15 residues. V lost 5 bases to trimming and J lost 1 base; unmatched junction nucleotides: 6. This chain's CDR3 is CASSPRTGTNTEAFF. Here the CDR3 DNA reads TGTGCCAGTAGTCCCAGGACAGGGACGAACACTGAAGCTTTCTTT.

The V gene is TRBV7-6, the J gene TRBJ2-2, with D tentatively TRBD2 (5 bases). CDR1 SGHVS and CDR2 FNYEAQ come from the germline V gene. The germline V and J ends were trimmed by 0 bases and 7 bases, with 15 bases remaining between them. This CDR3 comprises 16 residues. The CDR3 region has the DNA TGTGCCAGCAGCTTAGCGGCCACTAGGGATGTCGGGGAGCTGTTTTTT. This encodes CASSLAATRDVGELFF.

This clonotype was picked up many times. J is TRBJ1-3 and V is TRBV12-3 or TRBV12-4, with D perhaps TRBD1 (5 bases). Trimming took 3 bases from V and 0 from J, leaving 6 bases between them. This CDR3 is built from 14 residues. The DNA of the CDR3 is TGTGCCAGCAGTTTTGGGGGCTCTGGAAACACCATATATTTT. Protein: CASSFGGSGNTIYF.

This clonotype has a handful of counts. The V gene is TRBV20-1, the J gene TRBJ2-1, with 8 positions matching TRBD2. Germline CDR1 DFQATT, CDR2 SNEGSKA (reference sequence). CDR3 length: 15 amino acids. J gave up 5 bases and V 0 bases, and 6 bases lay outside the gene matches. The CDR3 nucleotides read TGCAGTGCTAGAGATTTCGGGAGGGCCGACAATGAGCAGTTCTTC. The encoded protein is CSARDFGRADNEQFF.

This clonotype has only a few counts. The chain carries TRBV12-3 or TRBV12-4 and TRBJ2-7; TRBD2 matches 7 bases. V trimming: 7 bases; J trimming: 9 bases; junction bases outside the gene matches: 15. The CDR3 runs 14 residues. DNA for the CDR3: TGTGCCAGCACCTATACCCCGGGAGGCCCCGGGCAGTACTTC. It is translated as CASTYTPGGPGQYF.

The V and J genes are TRBV5-1 and TRBJ2-3; TRBD1 is a possible D gene (6 bases). Germline V gene lookup returns CDR1 SGHRS and CDR2 YFSETQ. Deletions cut 0 bases from V and 6 bases from J, with 11 bases between. This CDR3 region has 14 residues. In DNA form, the CDR3 reads TGCGCCAGCAGCTTGGGACAGGTCCCGGATACGCAGTATTTT. It yields the protein CASSLGQVPDTQYF.

The chain joins TRBV5-1 to TRBJ2-2; D may match TRBD1 or TRBD2 (7 bases each). CDR1 and CDR2 from the germline V gene are SGHRS and YFSETQ. V was cut by 3 bases and J by 5 bases, with 17 bases left in between. CDR3 length equals 16 residues. The CDR3 loop is CASSWTGTAGTGELFF. CDR3 nucleotide sequence: TGCGCCAGCAGCTGGACCGGGACAGCGGGGACCGGGGAGCTGTTTTTT.

The rearrangement links TRBV7-3 to TRBJ2-7, with 7 bases matching TRBD1. V shed 2 bases, J shed 2 bases, and the junction held 6 bases outside the gene matches. CDR1 is SGHTA and CDR2 is FQGTGA in the germline V gene. The CDR3 sequence is 15 residues long. The CDR3 DNA is TGTGCCAGCAGCTTAGATTTTGGGACAGCCTACGAGCAGTACTTC. Protein product: CASSLDFGTAYEQYF.

This clonotype was found a few times. The V gene is TRBV5-1, the J gene TRBJ1-2; 9 bases agree with TRBD1. With V trimmed by 2 bases and J by 5 bases, 13 bases remained unmatched. This CDR3 comprises 17 residues. CDR1 is SGHRS, CDR2 YFSETQ, per germline. This CDR3 reads CASSLWTGATPMYGYTF. In DNA, the CDR3 is TGCGCCAGCAGCTTATGGACAGGGGCGACGCCCATGTATGGCTACACCTTC.

V usage is TRBV4-1 and J usage is TRBJ2-1; 9 nucleotides agree with TRBD2. This CDR3 has 17 residues. Germline lookup yields CDR1 MGHRA and CDR2 YSYEKL. V shed 4 bases, J shed 7 bases, and the junction held 14 bases outside the gene matches. CDR3: CASSPIGAGGQENEQFF. The CDR3 nucleotides read TGCGCCAGCAGCCCGATTGGTGCGGGAGGGCAGGAAAATGAGCAGTTCTTC.

The chain recombines TRBV7-9 with TRBJ1-3, with a weak D call TRBD1 (5 bases). The length of the CDR3 is 17 residues. V lost 0 bases, J lost 1 base, and 13 bases lay in between. Germline CDR1 is SEHNR and CDR2 is FQNEAQ (reference sequence). CDR3 in amino acids: CASSLAAGRGSGNTIYF. The CDR3 region has the DNA TGTGCCAGCAGCTTAGCGGCGGGGAGGGGATCTGGAAACACCATATATTTT. Using reference TRBV7-9 and TRBJ1-3 for the parts outside the CDR3, the full variable domain is DTGVSQNPRHKITKRGQNVTFRCDPISEHNRLYWYRQTLGQGPEFLTYFQNEAQLEKSRLLSDRFSAERPKGSFSTLEIQRTEQGDSAMYLCASSLAAGRGSGNTIYFGEGSWLTVV.